A single sample is the source of the 13 T cell receptor beta chains below, sequenced in a study of CD8 T cells in ankylosing spondylitis. Findings and limits, study-wide: Characteristic, it appeared, of ankylosing spondylitis blood was a TCR beta motif of eight highly homologous variants.

The antigens these receptors bind are not known. TCRdb independently ran MiXCR on the 5' RACE reads; one entry per CDR3 protein. The sample lists under 850,000 distinct CDR3 sequences, roughly 20% occurring once. The specimen sequenced was blood, either unsorted or a sorted T cell fraction (not recorded which). The receptors stem from a male donor with ankylosing spondylitis.

This clonotype was detected only a few times. The gene calls are TRBV27 and TRBJ2-5; TRBD2 is a possible D gene (6 bases). CDR1 and CDR2 (germline): MNHEY, SMNVEV (reference sequence). Trimming cost V 2 bases and J 5 bases, with 12 bases left between them. This CDR3 has 14 amino acids. The CDR3, as DNA: TGTGCCAGCAGTTTAAGGAGGGGAATGGAGACCCAGTACTTC. Protein product: CASSLRRGMETQYF.

This clonotype was seen repeatedly, ten times or more. The V and J genes are TRBV5-1 and TRBJ2-7; TRBD1 might be the D (6 bases). The CDR3 contains 14 residues. Per germline, CDR1 SGHRS and CDR2 YFSETQ. Deletions cut 5 bases from V and 6 bases from J, with 18 bases between. CDR3 sequence: CASSRTTGKSEQYF. The CDR3 DNA sequence: TGCGCCAGCAGTAGAACTACAGGGAAATCCGAGCAGTACTTC.

This clonotype was seen a few times. The V and J genes are TRBV12-3 or TRBV12-4 and TRBJ1-2, with a possible D match to TRBD1 (5 bases). V was cut by 2 bases and J by 4 bases, with 11 bases left in between. This CDR3 is 14 amino acids long. The chain's CDR3 is CASSLLEGLYGYTF. DNA of the CDR3: TGTGCCAGCAGTTTACTGGAGGGACTCTATGGCTACACCTTC.

V is TRBV29-1 and J is TRBJ2-7; 9 positions match TRBD1. This CDR3 is 12 amino acids long. The germline gives CDR1 SQVTM, CDR2 ANQGSEA. The trim removed 6 bases at V and 7 bases at J, leaving 7 bases unmatched. The CDR3, as DNA: TGCAGCGTCGCCGGGACAGGGAGAGAGCAGTACTTC. As protein: CSVAGTGREQYF.

In its sample, this clonotype was seen a few times. Here the CDR3 DNA reads TGTGCCTGGAGTGTAGGTCAGGGGGTCTACGAGCAGTACTTC. It specifies CAWSVGQGVYEQYF. The chain employs TRBV30 and TRBJ2-7, with TRBD1 matching 7 bases. The CDR3 length is 14 residues. Germline CDR1 GTSNPN, CDR2 SVGIG (reference sequence). Germline trimming cut 0 bases from V and 3 bases from J; bases unmatched to any gene: 5.

This clonotype was seen a handful of times. The chain carries TRBV9 and TRBJ1-1; the match to TRBD1 covers 7 bases. Germline CDR1 reads SGDLS; CDR2 reads YYNGEE. The CDR3 runs 14 residues. V dropped 3 bases and J dropped 2; count of bases not matched to a gene: 4. CDR3 protein: CASSGGTANTEAFF. The CDR3 bases are TGTGCCAGCAGCGGGGGGACAGCCAACACTGAAGCTTTCTTT.

V and J are TRBV4-1 and TRBJ2-7; 8 positions agree with TRBD2. CDR1 MGHRA and CDR2 YSYEKL come from the germline V gene. V shed 5 bases, J shed 1 base, and the junction held 7 bases outside the gene matches. This CDR3 region has 15 residues. The CDR3 region is CASSYGLAGSYEQYF. DNA for the CDR3: TGCGCCAGCAGCTACGGACTAGCAGGATCCTACGAGCAGTACTTC.

The chain carries TRBV20-1 and TRBJ2-7; D may be TRBD1 or TRBD2 (6 bases each). This CDR3 comprises 14 residues. Trimming removed 5 bases at V and 1 base at J, with 15 bases between. In germline, CDR1 is DFQATT, CDR2 SNEGSKA (reference sequence). CDR3 residues: CSAWGEGGSYEQYF. Here the CDR3 DNA reads TGCAGTGCTTGGGGCGAAGGGGGGTCCTACGAGCAGTACTTC.

This clonotype was seen ten or more times. CDR3 nucleotides: TGCGCCAGCAGCTACCCGGGCAACCCCTACAATGAGCAGTTCTTC. This translates into CASSYPGNPYNEQFF. The V and J genes are TRBV5-1 and TRBJ2-1; D unclear. This CDR3 region has 15 residues. The ends were cut back, 3 bases at V and 2 bases at J, with 12 bases in the middle. The V gene's germline CDR1 is SGHRS and CDR2 YFSETQ.

The chain employs TRBV29-1 and TRBJ2-1; D is uncertain. CDR3 length equals 13 residues. Germline V lookup: CDR1 SQVTM, CDR2 ANQGSEA. Trimming removed 4 bases at V and 6 bases at J, with 13 bases between. CDR3: CSVARAYPNEQFF. The DNA of the CDR3 is TGCAGCGTTGCCCGGGCCTACCCCAATGAGCAGTTCTTC.

This clonotype was observed a few times. The chain has TRBV7-8 and TRBJ1-3; no firm D call. Germline-derived CDR1 and CDR2 are SGHVS and FQNEAQ. Trimming cost V 2 bases and J 0 bases, with 11 bases left between them. The CDR3 loop spans 16 amino acids. This chain's CDR3 is CASSLRAPSSGNTIYF. The DNA of the CDR3 is TGTGCCAGCAGCTTAAGGGCCCCCAGCTCTGGAAACACCATATATTTT.

The J gene is TRBJ2-1, the V gene TRBV29-1, with D tentatively TRBD1 (7 bases). CDR3 length: 12 residues. V lost 5 bases and J 10 bases, leaving 15 bases between the germline ends. Germline CDR1 is SQVTM and CDR2 is ANQGSEA. CDR3 region: CSVTGARGEQFF. In DNA, the CDR3 is TGCAGCGTTACAGGGGCCCGGGGGGAGCAGTTCTTC.

As regards this clonotype: Just one base apart from a much larger clone, this may be a read error. The CDR3 nucleotides read TGCGCCAGCAGCCCGGACATTTACACCGGGGAGCTGTTTTTT. This encodes CASSPDIYTGELFF. The chain uses TRBV5-1 and TRBJ2-2, with D possibly matching TRBD1 (5 bases). The V gene's germline CDR1 is SGHRS and CDR2 YFSETQ. This CDR3 has 14 residues. Trimming took off 4 bases at V and 3 bases at J, with 10 bases between the two ends. The full variable domain, in which reference TRBV5-1 and TRBJ2-2 provide the parts outside the CDR3, is KAGVTQTPRYLIKTRGQQVTLSCSPISGHRSVSWYQQTPGQGLQFLFEYFSETQRNKGNFPGRFSGRQFSNSRSEMNVSTLELGDSALYLCASSPDIYTGELFFGEGSRLTVL.